In this sample, the clone carrying this TCR beta chain turned up many times. The CDR3 is 15 amino acids. The V gene lost 0 bases and the J gene lost 8 bases, with 11 bases spanning the gap. Germline CDR1 MGHRA, CDR2 YSYEKL. MiXCR, applied by TCRdb to the 5' RACE reads, yields one record per CDR3 protein. The repertoire includes about 180,000 distinct CDR3 sequences, 6.2% of them detected once, and about 2.7% sits in the top ten. This record comes from a study of T cells after yellow fever vaccination. This chain connects TRBV4-1 to TRBJ1-6; D might be TRBD1 (6 bases). The input for sequencing was CD4+ T cells sorted from PBMCs, taken on the day of the first yellow fever vaccination. The TCR was taken from a young man who received the YFV17D yellow fever vaccine. The chain's CDR3 is CASSQEVTGDSPLHF. The CDR3, as DNA: TGCGCCAGCAGCCAAGAGGTGACAGGAGATTCACCCCTCCACTTT.